This TCR beta chain was observed in a study of T cell clonotyping in hematopoietic cell transplantation. Study-level findings and limits: Broader posttransplant TCR repertoire diversity was predicted by graft donor and pretransplant recipient Inverse Simpson Index values. Recipient TCR diversity dropped after transplant; expanded clonotypes rose from day 30 to 180.

With regard to this clone: Its antigen remains unknown.

Samples: about 28 days before transplant, then days 30, 100 and 180 after. Here immunoSEQ multiplex PCR was the method, and the copy in TCRdb shows in-frame clones only, minus some. The sample shows 13,000 or so clones, less than 98% of them seen only once. The sample here was peripheral blood mononuclear cells, taken 30 days after allogeneic stem cell transplant. The receptor comes from a female patient aged 50-60 years who had an allogeneic stem cell transplant from an unrelated donor, so T cells may come from the graft donor. Some clones in this sample may be carry-over from other donors' samples.

The CDR3 loop reads CASGLTQRNEQFF. The CDR3 region has the DNA TGTGCCAGCGGGCTAACCCAGCGGAATGAGCAGTTCTTC. The chain is built from TRBV6-4 and TRBJ2-1; weak D call: TRBD2 (5 bases). This CDR3 region has 13 residues. Trimming pared 8 bases from V and 7 bases from J, leaving 15 bases between. Germline lookup yields CDR1 MRHNA and CDR2 SNTAGT.